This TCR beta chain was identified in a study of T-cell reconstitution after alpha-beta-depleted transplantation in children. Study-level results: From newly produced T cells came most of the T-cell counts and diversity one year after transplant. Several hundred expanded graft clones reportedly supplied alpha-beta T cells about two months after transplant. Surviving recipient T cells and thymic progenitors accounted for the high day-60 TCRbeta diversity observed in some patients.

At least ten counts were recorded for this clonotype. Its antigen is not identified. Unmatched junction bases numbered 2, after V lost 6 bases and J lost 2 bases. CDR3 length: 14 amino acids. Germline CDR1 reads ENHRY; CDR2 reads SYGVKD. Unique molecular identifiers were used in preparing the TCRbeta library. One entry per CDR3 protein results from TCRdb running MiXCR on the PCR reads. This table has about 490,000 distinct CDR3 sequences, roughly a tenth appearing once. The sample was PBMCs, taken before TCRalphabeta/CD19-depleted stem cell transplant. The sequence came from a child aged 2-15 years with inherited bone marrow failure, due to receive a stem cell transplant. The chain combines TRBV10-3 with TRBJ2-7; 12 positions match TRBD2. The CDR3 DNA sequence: TGTGCCATCAGCCGACTAGCGGGAGCCTACGAGCAGTACTTC. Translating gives CAISRLAGAYEQYF.